This T cell receptor (beta chain) stems from a study of OX40 agonist ivuxolimab in advanced cancers. TCRdb's copy holds only in-frame clones and misses some; the assay was immunoSEQ multiplex PCR. This table holds around 40,000 clones, roughly 83% found once. The CDR3 loop spans 13 amino acids. V dropped 10 bases and J dropped 2 bases, with 12 bases sitting between them. CDR1 and CDR2 from the germline V gene are MNHNS and SASEGT. The starting material was CD4+ or CD8+ T cells sorted from blood, obtained in a trial of the OX40 agonist ivuxolimab. The chain links TRBV6-1 to TRBJ2-1; tentative D call: TRBD1 (6 bases). The sequence was obtained from an adult with an advanced solid tumor such as melanoma, head and neck, liver or kidney cancer. This chain's CDR3 is CAIRTATYNEQFF. CDR3 bases: TGTGCCATCAGGACAGCCACCTACAATGAGCAGTTCTTC.